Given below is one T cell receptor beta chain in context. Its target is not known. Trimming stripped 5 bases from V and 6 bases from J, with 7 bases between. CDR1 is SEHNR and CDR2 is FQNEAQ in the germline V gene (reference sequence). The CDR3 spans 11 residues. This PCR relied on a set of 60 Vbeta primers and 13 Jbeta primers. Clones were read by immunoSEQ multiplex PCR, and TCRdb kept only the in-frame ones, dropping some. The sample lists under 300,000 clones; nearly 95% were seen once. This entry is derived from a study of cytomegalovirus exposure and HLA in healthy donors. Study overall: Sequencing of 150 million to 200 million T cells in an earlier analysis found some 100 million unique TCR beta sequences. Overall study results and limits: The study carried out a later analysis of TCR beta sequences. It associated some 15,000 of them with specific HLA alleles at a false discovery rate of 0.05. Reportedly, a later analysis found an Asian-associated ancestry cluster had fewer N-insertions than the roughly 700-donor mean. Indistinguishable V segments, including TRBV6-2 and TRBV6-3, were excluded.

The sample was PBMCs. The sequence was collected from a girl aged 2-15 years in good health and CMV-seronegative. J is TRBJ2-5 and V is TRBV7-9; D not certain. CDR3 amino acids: CASSEAQTQYF. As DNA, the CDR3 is TGTGCCAGCAGCGAAGCCCAGACCCAGTACTTC.